Listed here are 10 T cell receptor beta chains from one sample, sequenced in a study of T cells in Graves' hyperthyroidism and ophthalmopathy. Amplification yielded TCR beta CDR3 regions, with RNA transcripts as the source. TCR CDR3 regions were first amplified by RT-PCR with HTBI primers. TCRdb itself ran the multiplex PCR reads through MiXCR, one entry per CDR3 protein. The sample records some 570,000 distinct CDR3 sequences, approximately 15% being singletons. The material sequenced was blood. All receptors derive from a woman between 18 and 29 years old with Graves' ophthalmopathy.

This clonotype has a count of ten or more. The V call is TRBV6-5, the J call TRBJ2-7, with TRBD2 as a possible D gene (6 bases). CDR1 is MNHEY and CDR2 is SVGAGI in the germline V gene. The CDR3 has 12 residues. V dropped 3 bases and J dropped 6 bases, with 9 bases sitting between them. DNA for the CDR3: TGTGCCAGCAGTTATAAGGGAGGCGAGCAGTACTTC. Amino acid sequence: CASSYKGGEQYF.

The chain couples TRBV4-1 to TRBJ2-7, with D possibly being TRBD1 (5 bases). Germline CDR1 and CDR2: MGHRA and YSYEKL. The CDR3 sequence is 14 residues long. Trimming stripped 1 base from V and 6 bases from J, with 13 bases between. The chain's CDR3 is CASSQGQGPFEQYF. CDR3 nucleotides: TGCGCCAGCAGCCAAGGTCAGGGTCCTTTCGAGCAGTACTTC.

This clonotype was seen more than once but under ten times. This may stem from a read error, because a much larger clone lies one nucleotide away. This chain uses TRBV12-3 or TRBV12-4 with TRBJ2-3; a possible D gene is TRBD2 (5 bases). Trimming shortened V by 6 bases and J by 0 bases, and 10 bases separated the two germline ends. CDR3 length: 14 residues. CDR3 in amino acids: CASSGVTSTDTQYF. The CDR3 DNA follows: TGTGCCAGCAGCGGGGTTACTAGCACAGATACGCAGTATTTT.

The chain uses TRBV12-3 or TRBV12-4 and TRBJ1-5; D is ambiguous. V gave up 6 bases and J gave up 7 bases, with 13 bases separating them. The CDR3 sequence is 13 residues long. The CDR3 DNA sequence: TGTGCCAGCAGGGGGAGGCCGGGACAGCCCCAGCATTTT. It yields the protein CASRGRPGQPQHF.

This clonotype was counted between two and nine times. The rearrangement joins TRBV11-2 to TRBJ1-2; D unresolved. Germline assignment: CDR1 SGHAT and CDR2 FQNNGV. Trimming stripped 1 base from V and 2 bases from J, with 8 bases between. The CDR3 loop spans 14 amino acids. The CDR3 DNA reads TGTGCCAGCAGCTTAGTAGAAGTAAACTATGGCTACACCTTC. Translation: CASSLVEVNYGYTF. The full variable domain, completed using reference TRBV11-2 and TRBJ1-2, is EAGVAQSPRYKIIEKRQSVAFWCNPISGHATLYWYQQILGQGPKLLIQFQNNGVVDDSQLPKDRFSAERLKGVDSTLKIQPAKLEDSAVYLCASSLVEVNYGYTFGSGTRLTVV.

V gene TRBV20-1 combines with J gene TRBJ2-1; 16 nucleotides match TRBD2. Germline V CDR1 and CDR2: DFQATT, SNEGSKA (reference sequence). The junction had 17 bases not matched to a gene; V was cut back by 3 bases and J by 9 bases. The CDR3 extends over 19 amino acids. DNA of the CDR3: TGCAGTGCTAGTGCCGGGACTAGCGGGAGGGCCCTGGGTTTCCTTGAGCAGTTCTTC. Translated, it gives CSASAGTSGRALGFLEQFF.

Only a few counts were recorded for this clonotype. This chain links TRBV5-6 with TRBJ2-3; 16 bases fit TRBD2. The CDR3 has 21 residues. The junction had 16 bases not matched to a gene; V was cut back by 4 bases and J by 2 bases. Germline lookup yields CDR1 SGHDT and CDR2 YYEEEE. The CDR3 reads CASSPSWGLAGGWVDTDTQYF. CDR3 DNA: TGTGCCAGCAGCCCGTCTTGGGGACTAGCGGGAGGGTGGGTGGACACAGATACGCAGTATTTT.

This clonotype was observed at least ten times. This rearrangement joins TRBV7-2 to TRBJ2-3; possibly TRBD1 or TRBD2 for D (5 bases each). V lost 5 bases and J 3 bases, leaving 12 bases between the germline ends. The germline V gene encodes CDR1 SGHTA and CDR2 FQGNSA. This CDR3 comprises 14 residues. The CDR3 spells CASSRRWGTDTQYF. DNA of the CDR3: TGTGCCAGCAGCAGGAGGTGGGGGACAGATACGCAGTATTTT.

This clonotype occurred many times. CDR3 residues: CASGLALETQYF. CDR3 nucleotides: TGTGCTAGTGGTTTGGCCCTAGAGACCCAGTACTTC. The chain has TRBV12-5 and TRBJ2-5; no firm D call. Trimming pared 1 base from V and 4 bases from J, leaving 4 bases between. Germline-derived CDR1 and CDR2 are LGHNT and FRNRAP. The length of the CDR3 is 12 residues.

The CDR3 reads CASSQDVASGLVGGELFF. The DNA of the CDR3 is TGCGCCAGCAGCCAAGATGTGGCTAGCGGCCTAGTAGGCGGGGAGCTGTTTTTT. The rearrangement uses TRBV4-1 and TRBJ2-2; 7 positions match TRBD2. The CDR3 loop spans 18 amino acids. The V gene end was trimmed by 0 bases and the J gene end by 7 bases; junction bases not matched to a gene: 14. Germline CDR1 and CDR2: MGHRA and YSYEKL.